This TCR beta chain originates from a study of T cell responses to AZD1222 COVID-19 vaccine. Across the study: Pooled samples include second doses given at about 4 or 12 weeks. General observations from the study: In all cases, repertoires were sampled only after the peak T cell response.

Germline V gene sequence: CDR1 LGHDT, CDR2 YNNKEL (reference sequence). The CDR3 contains 16 residues. J lost 2 bases, V lost 6 bases, and 10 bases had no gene match. Of note for this clone: What it recognizes is unknown.

Clones were read by immunoSEQ multiplex PCR, and TCRdb kept only the in-frame ones, dropping some. The data hold roughly 96,000 clones, with under 90% observed a single time. The chain is built from TRBV3-1 (or the pseudogene TRBV3-2) and TRBJ2-1; TRBD2 matches at 7 bases. Material: peripheral blood, obtained on day 0 of AZD1222 vaccination. This receptor was obtained from an adult in good health. The CDR3 loop reads CASRSDGGGAYNEQFF. In nucleotides, the CDR3 is TGTGCCAGCAGAAGTGACGGGGGAGGGGCCTACAATGAGCAGTTCTTC.